The sequence of this T cell receptor (beta chain) was determined in a study of shared clonotypes between healthy human individuals. Naivety among CD8 cells was defined by CD45RO negativity and positive CCR7 selection, thereby excluding terminally differentiated effector memory CD45RA+ cells. Adults of Caucasian background living in Nashville, Tennessee made up all donors. Assay: immunoSEQ multiplex PCR; the TCRdb copy retains only in-frame clones and omits some. The sample includes 600,000 or so clones, about 95% of them seen just once. The CDR3 covers 16 residues. Trimming pared 4 bases from V and 4 bases from J, leaving 18 bases between. Germline V gene lookup returns CDR1 SGHDT and CDR2 YYEEEE. Study-wide findings and caveats: Memory subsets generally showed lower estimated richness than naive subsets. Among donors, sharing of clonotypes was expected to be affected by sequencing depth.

On this clone itself: Antigen unknown.

The chain links TRBV5-6 to TRBJ1-5; TRBD1 is a possible D gene (6 bases). The sample was naive CD8+ T cells sorted from blood. This clonotype originated in a woman aged 30 to 39 in good health. The CDR3 region is CASSEGTPPLNQPQHF. DNA for the CDR3: TGTGCCAGCAGCGAAGGGACACCTCCTTTGAATCAGCCCCAGCATTTT.